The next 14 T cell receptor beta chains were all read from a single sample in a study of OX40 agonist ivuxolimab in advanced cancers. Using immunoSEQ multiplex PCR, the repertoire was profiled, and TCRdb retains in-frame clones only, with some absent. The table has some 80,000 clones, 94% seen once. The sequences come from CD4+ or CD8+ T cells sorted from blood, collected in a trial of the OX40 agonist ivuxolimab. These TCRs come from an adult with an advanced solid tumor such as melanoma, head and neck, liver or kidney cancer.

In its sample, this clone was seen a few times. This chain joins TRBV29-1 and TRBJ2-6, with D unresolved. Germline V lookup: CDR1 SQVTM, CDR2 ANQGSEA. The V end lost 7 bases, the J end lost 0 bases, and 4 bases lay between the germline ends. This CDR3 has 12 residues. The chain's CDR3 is CSGRSGANVLTF. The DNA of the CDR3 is TGCAGCGGCCGCTCTGGGGCCAACGTCCTGACTTTC. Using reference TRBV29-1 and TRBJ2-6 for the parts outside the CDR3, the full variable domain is SAVISQKPSRDICQRGTSLTIQCQVDSQVTMMFWYRQQPGQSLTLIATANQGSEATYESGFVIDKFPISRPNLTFSTLTVSNMSPEDSSIYLCSGRSGANVLTFGAGSRLTVL.

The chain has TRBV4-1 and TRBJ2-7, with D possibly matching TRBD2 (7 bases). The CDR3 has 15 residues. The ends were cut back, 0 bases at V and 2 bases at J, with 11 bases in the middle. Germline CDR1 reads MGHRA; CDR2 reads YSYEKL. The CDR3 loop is CASSQDRGAPYEQYF. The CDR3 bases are TGCGCCAGCAGCCAAGATCGGGGGGCCCCCTACGAGCAGTACTTC.

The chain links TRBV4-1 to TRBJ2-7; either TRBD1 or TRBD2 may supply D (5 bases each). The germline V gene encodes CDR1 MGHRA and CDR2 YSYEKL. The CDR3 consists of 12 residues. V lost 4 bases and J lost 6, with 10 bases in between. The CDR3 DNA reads TGCGCCAGCAGCCGGAACGGGGCCGAGCAGTACTTC. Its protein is CASSRNGAEQYF.

The CDR3, as DNA: TGTGCCAGCAGTGCGACCATTGCAAACACCATATATTTT. As protein: CASSATIANTIYF. The chain uses TRBV28 and TRBJ1-3; D unclear. The CDR3 sequence is 13 residues long. V was shortened by 5 bases and J by 6 bases, with 11 bases between the two germline ends. CDR1 and CDR2 (germline): MDHEN, SYDVKM.

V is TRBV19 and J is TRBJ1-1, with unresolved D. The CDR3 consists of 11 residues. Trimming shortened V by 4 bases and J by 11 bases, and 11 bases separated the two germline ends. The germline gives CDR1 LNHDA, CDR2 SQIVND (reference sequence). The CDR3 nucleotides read TGTGCCAGTAGTAACTCGGGCGGCGCTTTCTTT. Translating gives CASSNSGGAFF.

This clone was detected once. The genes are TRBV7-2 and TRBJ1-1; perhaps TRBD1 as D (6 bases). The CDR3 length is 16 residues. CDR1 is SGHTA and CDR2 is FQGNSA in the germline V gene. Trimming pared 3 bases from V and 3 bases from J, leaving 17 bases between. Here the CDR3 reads CASSLVRGSGDTEAFF. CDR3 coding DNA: TGTGCCAGCAGCTTGGTCAGGGGAAGTGGGGACACTGAAGCTTTCTTT.

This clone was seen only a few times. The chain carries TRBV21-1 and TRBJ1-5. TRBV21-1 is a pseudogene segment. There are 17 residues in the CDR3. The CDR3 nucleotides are TGTGCCAGCAGCAAAGGAACCTCGGAGGGTCACAATCAGCCCCAGCATTTT. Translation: CASSKGTSEGHNQPQHF.

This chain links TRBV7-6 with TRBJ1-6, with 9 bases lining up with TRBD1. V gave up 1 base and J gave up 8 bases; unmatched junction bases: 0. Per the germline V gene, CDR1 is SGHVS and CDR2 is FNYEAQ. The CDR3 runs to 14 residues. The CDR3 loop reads CASSLDRGHSPLHF. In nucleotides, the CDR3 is TGTGCCAGCAGCTTAGACAGGGGGCATTCACCCCTCCACTTT. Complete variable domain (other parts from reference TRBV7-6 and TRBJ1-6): GAGVSQSPRYKVTKRGQDVALRCDPISGHVSLYWYRQALGQGPEFLTYFNYEAQQDKSGLPNDRFSAERPEGSISTLTIQRTEQRDSAMYRCASSLDRGHSPLHFGNGTRLTVT.

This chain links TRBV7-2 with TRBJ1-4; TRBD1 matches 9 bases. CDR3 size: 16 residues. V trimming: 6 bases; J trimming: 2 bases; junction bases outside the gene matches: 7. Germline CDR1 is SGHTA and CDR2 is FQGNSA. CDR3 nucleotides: TGTGCCAGCAGACAGGGGACAGGGTATACTAATGAAAAACTGTTTTTT. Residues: CASRQGTGYTNEKLFF.

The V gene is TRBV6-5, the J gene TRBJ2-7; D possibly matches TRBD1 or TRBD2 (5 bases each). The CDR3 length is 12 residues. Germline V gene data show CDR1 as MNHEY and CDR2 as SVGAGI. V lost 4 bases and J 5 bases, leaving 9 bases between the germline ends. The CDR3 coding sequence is TGTGCCAGCAGTTGGGACGGGGACGAGCAGTACTTC. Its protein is CASSWDGDEQYF.

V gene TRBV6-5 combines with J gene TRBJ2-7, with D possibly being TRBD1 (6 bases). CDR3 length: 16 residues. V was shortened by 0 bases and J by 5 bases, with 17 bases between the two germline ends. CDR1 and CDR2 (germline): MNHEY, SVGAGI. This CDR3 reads CASSYSVNRAPHEQYF. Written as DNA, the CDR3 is TGTGCCAGCAGTTACTCCGTAAACAGGGCTCCCCACGAGCAGTACTTC.

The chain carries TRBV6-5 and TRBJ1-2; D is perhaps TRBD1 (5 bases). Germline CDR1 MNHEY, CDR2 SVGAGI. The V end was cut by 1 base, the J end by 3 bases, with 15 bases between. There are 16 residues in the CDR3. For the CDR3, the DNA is TGTGCCAGCAGTTACTTTGTGGGCAGGGAAGACTATGGCTACACCTTC. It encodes CASSYFVGREDYGYTF.

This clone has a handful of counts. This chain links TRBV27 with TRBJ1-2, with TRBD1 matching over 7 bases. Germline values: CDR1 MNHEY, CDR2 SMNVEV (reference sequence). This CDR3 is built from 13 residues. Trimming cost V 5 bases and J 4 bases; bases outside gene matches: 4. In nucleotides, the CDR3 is TGTGCCAGCAGTGCCGGGACAGCCTATGGCTACACCTTC. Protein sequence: CASSAGTAYGYTF.

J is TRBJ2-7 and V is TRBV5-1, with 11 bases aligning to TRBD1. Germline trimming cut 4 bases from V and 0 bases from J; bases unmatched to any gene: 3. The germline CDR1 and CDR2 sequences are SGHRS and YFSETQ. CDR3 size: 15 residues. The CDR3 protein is CASSVGTGGSYEQYF. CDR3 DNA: TGCGCCAGCAGCGTCGGGACAGGGGGCTCCTACGAGCAGTACTTC.